What follows are 3 T cell receptor beta chains derived from one specimen sequenced in a study of tumor-infiltrating lymphocytes in primary liver carcinoma. For each extraction, RNA and DNA were obtained together from around 20-30 mg of unsorted bulk tissue. Total RNA amounting to roughly 480 ng was the source from which TCR beta cDNA was made with a constant-region primer. Three-round nested multiplex PCR performed with slightly modified ARM-PCR produced the TCR beta libraries. The first two PCR rounds used TRBV1-TRBV30 primers with a Cbeta primer, roughly 10 cycles each. TCRdb processed the multiplex PCR reads anew with MiXCR; each CDR3 protein has one entry. Of tens of thousands of distinct CDR3 sequences detected, about 71% appear once; the ten largest clones hold under 35%. Specimen: liver tumor tissue from sampling region 3. The subset: tumor region T3, left-lateral pole. The source of these receptors is a woman in her 30s with primary liver carcinoma and hepatitis B virus infection.

This clonotype was picked up many times. The chain uses TRBV6-5 and TRBJ2-3; the match to TRBD2 covers 8 bases. Trimming took 4 bases from V and 4 from J; bases not matched to a gene: 10. The germline V gene encodes CDR1 MNHEY and CDR2 SVGAGI. This CDR3 comprises 16 residues. CDR3: CASSFVSGIGADTQYF. The CDR3 DNA sequence: TGTGCCAGCAGTTTTGTTAGCGGGATCGGTGCAGATACGCAGTATTTT.

In the case of this clonotype: The junction departs from the called germline gene at one end, perhaps through a read error. V is TRBV4-3 and J is TRBJ2-5; TRBD2 matches at 11 bases. Germline CDR1 and CDR2: LGHNA and YSLEER. The CDR3 runs 16 residues. CDR3 DNA: TGCGCCAGCGGCCAAGGTACTAGCGGGAGAACGCAGACCCAGTACTTC. Encoded protein: CASGQGTSGRTQTQYF.

With regard to this clonotype: Relative to the germline gene, one junction end is altered; a read error may explain this. The chain carries TRBV30 and TRBJ1-2; D gene uncertain. The germline V gene encodes CDR1 GTSNPN and CDR2 SVGIG (reference sequence). This CDR3 is 13 amino acids long. CDR3 residues: CAWSVDRGSGYPF. DNA of the CDR3: TGTGCCTGGAGTGTTGATCGGGGTAGTGGCTACCCCTTC.